This T cell receptor beta chain is from a study of blood T cell repertoires in COVID-19. The germline V gene encodes CDR1 ENHRY and CDR2 SYGVKD. Trimming pared 8 bases from V and 5 bases from J, leaving 25 bases between. The CDR3 consists of 17 residues. Profiled with immunoSEQ multiplex PCR; TCRdb holds only in-frame clones, not every one. This table holds roughly 100,000 clones, roughly 85% found once. The sequenced sample consisted of peripheral blood. This TCR was recovered from a human donor in a cohort sampled during active COVID-19. This chain connects TRBV10-3 to TRBJ2-1; maybe TRBD1 (6 bases). Written as DNA, the CDR3 is TGTGCCATCGCACCGAACAGGGAACGGAGCCCGGACAATGAGCAGTTCTTC. As protein: CAIAPNRERSPDNEQFF.